The T cell receptor (beta chain) under discussion was sequenced for a study of cytomegalovirus exposure and HLA in healthy donors. About the study: Unique TCR beta sequences numbering 95 million to 130 million came from 150 million to 200 million T cells in an earlier analysis. Notes on the study in general: As confirmed in vitro, a few CMV-associated chains were specific for CMV antigens. Beyond CMV serostatus, there was no information to go on about immune exposure. Compared with the roughly 700-donor mean, an Asian-associated ancestry cluster reportedly had fewer N-insertions, according to a later analysis.

The CDR3 contains 11 residues. In germline, CDR1 is SNHLY, CDR2 FYNNEI. The ends were cut back, 8 bases at V and 8 bases at J, with 10 bases in the middle. Use of 60 Vbeta and 13 Jbeta primers characterized the PCR. The data were produced by immunoSEQ multiplex PCR, yet TCRdb's version contains in-frame clones alone and is incomplete. The table includes roughly 180,000 clones, about four fifths detected once. Concerning this clone itself: Its antigen is unknown.

The sequencing sample was made of PBMCs. The clonotype originates from a man between 40 and 49 years old in good health and CMV-seronegative. V and J are TRBV2 and TRBJ2-1; a possible D gene is TRBD2 (5 bases). The CDR3 coding sequence is TGTGCCAGCCGCGGGTTGCATGAGCAGTTCTTC. Protein sequence: CASRGLHEQFF.